The 20 T cell receptor beta chains in this list originate from one sample, sequenced in a study of CD8 T cell repertoires and HIV-1 epitope variants. Produced via immunoSEQ multiplex PCR; TCRdb's table is partial and in-frame only. The repertoire has a few thousand clones, approximately 69% of them found once; the top ten carry roughly 47%. Antigen specificity for these receptors is unknown. The sample consisted of cultured CD8+ T cells derived from PBMCs. These receptors all come from a male donor with HIV.

This rearrangement joins TRBV7-8 to TRBJ2-3, with 8 bases that match TRBD2. The CDR3 covers 17 residues. Germline V gene sequence: CDR1 SGHVS, CDR2 FQNEAQ. V shed 1 base, J shed 2 bases, and the junction held 8 bases outside the gene matches. The CDR3 is CASSLGYAGGPTDTQYF. The CDR3 DNA reads TGTGCCAGCAGCTTAGGTTACGCGGGGGGTCCCACAGATACGCAGTATTTT. Using reference TRBV7-8 and TRBJ2-3 for the parts outside the CDR3, the full variable domain is GAGVSQSPRYKVAKRGQDVALRCDPISGHVSLFWYQQALGQGPEFLTYFQNEAQLDKSGLPSDRFFAERPEGSVSTLKIQRTQQEDSAVYLCASSLGYAGGPTDTQYFGPGTRLTVL.

The chain is built from TRBV7-8 and TRBJ2-2; the match to TRBD1 covers 8 bases. Per germline, CDR1 SGHVS and CDR2 FQNEAQ. The CDR3 runs 16 residues. V lost 6 bases to trimming and J lost 6 bases; unmatched junction nucleotides: 12. The CDR3 is CASSMWGQGASGELFF. In DNA form, the CDR3 reads TGTGCCAGCAGTATGTGGGGTCAGGGGGCATCCGGGGAGCTGTTTTTT. The variable domain in full, completed from reference TRBV7-8 and TRBJ2-2, reads GAGVSQSPRYKVAKRGQDVALRCDPISGHVSLFWYQQALGQGPEFLTYFQNEAQLDKSGLPSDRFFAERPEGSVSTLKIQRTQQEDSAVYLCASSMWGQGASGELFFGEGSRLTVL.

In this sample, this clone turned up a few times. The rearrangement links TRBV19 to TRBJ2-5; D is ambiguous. The length of the CDR3 is 13 residues. The germline V and J ends were trimmed by 1 base and 5 bases, with 8 bases remaining between them. From germline, CDR1 is LNHDA and CDR2 SQIVND (reference sequence). CDR3 in amino acids: CASSIVAWETQYF. The CDR3 nucleotides read TGTGCCAGTAGTATAGTAGCATGGGAGACCCAGTACTTC.

DNA for the CDR3: TGTGCCACCTATCATTGGGACACCAATGAGCAGTTCTTC. Residues: CATYHWDTNEQFF. The rearrangement links TRBV2 to TRBJ2-1; D is perhaps TRBD1 (6 bases). The CDR3 runs to 13 residues. V was cut by 10 bases and J by 6 bases, with 16 bases left in between. The germline gives CDR1 SNHLY, CDR2 FYNNEI.

The chain has TRBV19 and TRBJ2-1, with D possibly matching TRBD1 (6 bases). Trimming stripped 5 bases from V and 10 bases from J, with 15 bases between. In germline, CDR1 is LNHDA, CDR2 SQIVND (reference sequence). CDR3 size: 13 residues. CDR3 sequence (DNA): TGTGCCAGTAGTGCGACAGGCTTTGGGGAGCAGTTCTTC. Its protein is CASSATGFGEQFF.

The V gene is TRBV15, the J gene TRBJ1-5; 9 positions agree with TRBD1. Germline CDR1 is LNHNV and CDR2 is YYDKDF (reference sequence). With 8 bases clipped from V and 7 bases from J, the junction kept 18 bases outside the gene matches. This CDR3 has 17 amino acids. The CDR3 reads CATPAWTGTGRRQPQHF. Written as DNA, the CDR3 is TGTGCCACCCCCGCCTGGACCGGGACAGGGAGGCGGCAGCCCCAGCATTTT.

This chain joins TRBV28 and TRBJ2-3; TRBD1 agrees at 11 bases. CDR1 is MDHEN and CDR2 is SYDVKM in the germline V gene. CDR3 size: 15 residues. V was clipped by 7 bases and J by 3 bases; unmatched bases: 6. This CDR3 reads CASTPWDRGTDTQYF. CDR3 DNA: TGTGCCAGCACCCCTTGGGACAGGGGGACAGATACGCAGTATTTT. The full variable domain, rest sourced from reference TRBV28 and TRBJ2-3, is DVKVTQSSRYLVKRTGEKVFLECVQDMDHENMFWYRQDPGLGLRLIYFSYDVKMKEKGDIPEGYSVSREKKERFSLILESASTNQTSMYLCASTPWDRGTDTQYFGPGTRLTVL.

The V call is TRBV13, the J call TRBJ2-1; 9 bases are a match to TRBD2. Germline assignment: CDR1 PRHDT and CDR2 FYEKMQ (reference sequence). This CDR3 is built from 17 residues. After removal of 4 bases from V and 6 bases from J, the junction contained 13 bases not matched to a gene. The CDR3 reads CASSSPASTSGVNEQFF. CDR3 nucleotide sequence: TGTGCCAGCAGCTCCCCCGCCTCGACTAGCGGAGTCAATGAGCAGTTCTTC.

The V and J genes are TRBV19 and TRBJ1-5, with D uncertain. The V end lost 3 bases, the J end lost 0 bases, and 6 bases lay between the germline ends. Germline lookup yields CDR1 LNHDA and CDR2 SQIVND (reference sequence). The CDR3 consists of 14 residues. CDR3 sequence (DNA): TGTGCCAGTAGTATGTCAATTAGCAATCAGCCCCAGCATTTT. Its translation is CASSMSISNQPQHF. The variable domain in full, with the rest retrieved from reference TRBV19 and TRBJ1-5, is DGGITQSPKYLFRKEGQNVTLSCEQNLNHDAMYWYRQDPGQGLRLIYYSQIVNDFQKGDIAEGYSVSREKKESFPLTVTSAQKNPTAFYLCASSMSISNQPQHFGDGTRLSIL.

The CDR3 DNA reads as TGTGCCAGCAGTTTGGGACAGGGGTTGGATGAGCAGTTCTTC. Its translation: CASSLGQGLDEQFF. The V call is TRBV28, the J call TRBJ2-1; 10 bases are shared with TRBD1. CDR3 length: 14 residues. Unmatched junction bases numbered 4, after V lost 3 bases and J lost 8 bases. Germline V gene lookup returns CDR1 MDHEN and CDR2 SYDVKM.

The genes are TRBV4-3 and TRBJ1-1; D call uncertain. Germline loops: CDR1 LGHNA, CDR2 YSLEER. V was pared by 0 bases and J by 2 bases, with 19 bases between. The CDR3 covers 18 residues. CDR3 sequence (DNA): TGCGCCAGCAGCCAAGAAGAAGGAGATCACGGACCAAACACTGAAGCTTTCTTT. This encodes CASSQEEGDHGPNTEAFF.

This chain connects TRBV4-1 to TRBJ2-7; no firm D call. V lost 0 bases and J 9 bases, leaving 12 bases between the germline ends. The length of the CDR3 is 13 residues. Germline CDR1 is MGHRA and CDR2 is YSYEKL. CDR3 loop: CASSQDRVPGQYF. The DNA of the CDR3 is TGCGCCAGCAGCCAAGATAGGGTCCCTGGGCAGTACTTC.

This chain links TRBV19 with TRBJ2-1; 7 bases map to TRBD2. CDR1 LNHDA and CDR2 SQIVND come from the germline V gene (reference sequence). The CDR3 sequence is 15 residues long. V trimming: 6 bases; J trimming: 0 bases; junction bases outside the gene matches: 5. DNA for the CDR3: TGTGCCAGTAGCCCGGGGGGTAGCTCCTACAATGAGCAGTTCTTC. Translating it yields CASSPGGSSYNEQFF.

This chain joins TRBV7-6 and TRBJ2-1; 10 bases fit TRBD1. This CDR3 region has 14 residues. Germline lookup yields CDR1 SGHVS and CDR2 FNYEAQ. Losses at the gene ends were 3 bases for V and 8 bases for J; bases not matched to a gene: 4. The CDR3 region has the DNA TGTGCCAGCAGCTTTGGGACAGGGGTCGATGAGCAGTTCTTC. Translating gives CASSFGTGVDEQFF.

This clone appeared a few times. The chain joins TRBV30 to TRBJ1-1; D unclear. The germline V gene encodes CDR1 GTSNPN and CDR2 SVGIG (reference sequence). The V and J ends lost 3 bases and 10 bases respectively, with 24 bases between them. The CDR3 contains 15 residues. The CDR3 coding sequence is TGTGCCTGGAGCCAAACCGCCCCCGACCGCGCTCGAGCTTTCTTT. The encoded protein is CAWSQTAPDRARAFF.

This clone turned up a few times. This rearrangement joins TRBV6-5 to TRBJ1-5; D possibly corresponds to TRBD1 (6 bases). Trimming shortened V by 5 bases and J by 5 bases, and 16 bases separated the two germline ends. CDR1 and CDR2 from the germline V gene are MNHEY and SVGAGI. The CDR3 has 15 residues. DNA of the CDR3: TGTGCCAGCAGTGGGGGGCAGGGGATACATCAGCCCCAGCATTTT. This sequence encodes CASSGGQGIHQPQHF.

This clone was detected only a few times. This sequence joins TRBV7-2 and TRBJ1-4, with D maybe TRBD1 (6 bases). The CDR3 length is 14 residues. Germline CDR1 SGHTA, CDR2 FQGNSA. V lost 5 bases to trimming and J lost 8 bases, with 15 bases between them. CDR3 nucleotides: TGTGCCAGCAGCGGAGCGGGGGCTCGAGAAAAACTGTTTTTT. Translated: CASSGAGAREKLFF.

The chain joins TRBV10-2 to TRBJ2-7; maybe TRBD1 (5 bases). This CDR3 spans 14 amino acids. Trimming left V 3 bases short and J 4 bases short, with 13 bases between. CDR1 is WSHSY and CDR2 is SAAADI in the germline V gene. The CDR3: CASSDWGRTYEQYF. CDR3 DNA sequence: TGCGCCAGCAGTGACTGGGGCAGGACGTACGAGCAGTACTTC.

This clone was recorded only once. The V gene is TRBV5-1, the J gene TRBJ1-1; 9 bases are a match to TRBD1. The CDR3 runs 16 residues. V lost 2 bases to trimming and J lost 4 bases; unmatched junction nucleotides: 9. The V gene's germline CDR1 is SGHRS and CDR2 YFSETQ. CDR3 DNA: TGCGCCAGCAGCTTAATCCGACAGGGGGGGAGCACTGAAGCTTTCTTT. Encoded protein: CASSLIRQGGSTEAFF.

This chain joins TRBV5-6 and TRBJ2-1; D unclear. The V gene's germline CDR1 is SGHDT and CDR2 YYEEEE. The CDR3 loop spans 12 amino acids. With 3 bases removed from V and 7 bases from J, the gap between germline ends came to 8 bases. In DNA, the CDR3 is TGTGCCAGCAGCTCCAGACCGAATGAGCAGTTCTTC. Protein sequence: CASSSRPNEQFF.